This T cell receptor (beta chain) is from a study of blood T cell repertoires in COVID-19. Study information: T cells, B-cell-depleted T cells, or PBMCs supplied cDNA or gDNA.

Per germline, CDR1 LGHDT and CDR2 YNNKEL (reference sequence). The CDR3 is 15 amino acids. The junction had 7 bases not matched to a gene; V was cut back by 4 bases and J by 7 bases. The method was immunoSEQ multiplex PCR; TCRdb's version includes in-frame clones alone and lacks a portion of them. The table lists around 200,000 clones, 75% to 90% of them singletons. The clonotype comes from a woman aged 18-29 years who had recovered from COVID-19. The V and J genes are TRBV3-1 (or the pseudogene TRBV3-2) and TRBJ2-1, with 10 bases fitting TRBD2. The specimen sequenced was PBMCs or T cells enriched from blood (not recorded which). The DNA for the CDR3 is TGTGCCAGCAGCCCGCTAGCGGGAGAGGAAAATGAGCAGTTCTTC. Encoded protein: CASSPLAGEENEQFF.